The 32 T cell receptor beta chains given below trace back to one sample, sequenced in a study of T cell responses to AZD1222 COVID-19 vaccine. Data came from immunoSEQ multiplex PCR; TCRdb stores just in-frame clones and leaves some out. The sample shows tens of thousands of clones, more than 85% of them seen only once. The sequencing here drew on peripheral blood, taken 28 days after the second AZD1222 dose. Every receptor here comes from an adult who received the AZD1222 COVID-19 vaccine.

This sequence joins TRBV7-2 and TRBJ1-6; D not resolved. V lost 8 bases and J 10 bases, leaving 21 bases between the germline ends. Germline V gene lookup returns CDR1 SGHTA and CDR2 FQGNSA. This CDR3 is built from 15 residues. The CDR3 protein is CASGINAGVESPLHF. The CDR3 coding sequence is TGTGCCAGCGGAATAAATGCCGGGGTTGAATCACCCCTCCACTTT.

The V call is TRBV12-3 or TRBV12-4, the J call TRBJ1-6; D perhaps matches TRBD1 (5 bases). Trimming pared 3 bases from V and 9 bases from J, leaving 9 bases between. The CDR3 contains 13 residues. CDR3 sequence reads: CASSFAQGSPLHF. The CDR3 bases are TGTGCCAGCAGTTTTGCTCAGGGTTCACCCCTCCACTTT.

The gene calls are TRBV5-6 and TRBJ2-5; either TRBD1 or TRBD2 may fit D (5 bases each). V lost 4 bases, J lost 1 base, and 11 bases lay in between. The germline V gene encodes CDR1 SGHDT and CDR2 YYEEEE. There are 14 residues in the CDR3. The CDR3 bases are TGTGCCAGCAGCCCCCGGGGCTTCCAAGAGACCCAGTACTTC. This sequence encodes CASSPRGFQETQYF.

The genes are TRBV2 and TRBJ2-2; TRBD1 might be the D (5 bases). The V and J ends lost 6 bases and 4 bases respectively, with 12 bases between them. The germline V gene has CDR1 SNHLY and CDR2 FYNNEI. CDR3 length: 14 amino acids. The CDR3 here is CASRTDSSTGELFF. CDR3 sequence (DNA): TGTGCCAGCAGGACTGACAGTTCCACCGGGGAGCTGTTTTTT.

The chain recombines TRBV5-6 with TRBJ2-3; no firm D call. Per germline, CDR1 SGHDT and CDR2 YYEEEE. The CDR3 loop spans 12 amino acids. V was cut by 3 bases and J by 1 base, with 3 bases left in between. The CDR3 DNA sequence: TGTGCCAGCAGCTCAGGCACAGATACGCAGTATTTT. It codes for CASSSGTDTQYF.

This chain's CDR3 is CASSQTTFLGGSNQPQHF. As DNA, the CDR3 is TGCGCCAGCAGTCAAACCACTTTCTTAGGGGGTAGCAATCAGCCCCAGCATTTT. The chain couples TRBV23-1 to TRBJ1-5, with TRBD1 as a possible D gene (6 bases). TRBV23-1 is an open reading frame, and its role is uncertain. The CDR3 sequence is 18 residues long. The germline V and J ends were trimmed by 2 bases and 0 bases, with 17 bases remaining between them.

V gene TRBV5-1 combines with J gene TRBJ2-2; 11 bases agree with TRBD1. CDR3 length equals 16 residues. CDR1 and CDR2 from the germline V gene are SGHRS and YFSETQ. Losses at the gene ends were 4 bases for V and 4 bases for J; bases not matched to a gene: 6. In DNA form, the CDR3 reads TGCGCCAGCAGCCTTGGACAGGGGGCAGTCACCGGGGAGCTGTTTTTT. Encoded protein: CASSLGQGAVTGELFF.

The chain links TRBV19 to TRBJ1-4; D may be TRBD1 (6 bases). The CDR3 sequence is 16 residues long. The V and J ends lost 4 bases and 5 bases respectively, with 17 bases between them. Germline V lookup: CDR1 LNHDA, CDR2 SQIVND (reference sequence). CDR3 DNA: TGTGCCAGTAGTACCCCTACAGGGTCGGGAAATGAAAAACTGTTTTTT. Its translation: CASSTPTGSGNEKLFF.

This clone was observed once. J is TRBJ1-2 and V is TRBV7-8, with 7 bases fitting TRBD1. J was trimmed by 5 bases and V by 5 bases; bases with no gene match: 8. The CDR3 runs to 14 residues. Per germline, CDR1 SGHVS and CDR2 FQNEAQ. The DNA of the CDR3 is TGTGCCAGCAGCCACGCCGACAGGGTTTATGGCTACACCTTC. Protein sequence: CASSHADRVYGYTF.

CDR3 loop: CASSFGGEDTQYF. The CDR3 bases are TGTGCCAGCAGCTTCGGTGGGGAAGATACGCAGTATTTT. The chain joins TRBV5-5 to TRBJ2-3; D not resolved. Per the germline V gene, CDR1 is SGHKS and CDR2 is YYEKEE (reference sequence). The germline V and J ends were trimmed by 2 bases and 5 bases, with 9 bases remaining between them. The CDR3 length is 13 residues.

The V gene is TRBV10-3, the J gene TRBJ1-2, with 8 nucleotides matching TRBD1. The CDR3 spans 12 residues. Germline V gene sequence: CDR1 ENHRY, CDR2 SYGVKD. The V and J ends lost 11 bases and 8 bases, in that order; junction bases with no gene match: 10. CDR3 sequence (DNA): TGTGCCGCCTCGGACAGGGTCTACGGCTACACCTTC. Its protein product is CAASDRVYGYTF.

The chain uses TRBV19 and TRBJ2-3; 7 positions agree with TRBD1. Germline loops: CDR1 LNHDA, CDR2 SQIVND (reference sequence). The CDR3 length is 13 residues. Trimming removed 9 bases from V and 4 bases from J; junction bases left unmatched: 7. As DNA, the CDR3 is TGTGCCAGCCAGGACAGGTTCGCAGATACGCAGTATTTT. Its translation is CASQDRFADTQYF.

The chain employs TRBV30 and TRBJ1-1, with 7 nucleotides matching TRBD1. The CDR3 contains 13 residues. CDR1 and CDR2 (germline): GTSNPN, SVGIG (reference sequence). V dropped 2 bases and J dropped 4; count of bases not matched to a gene: 4. The DNA for the CDR3 is TGTGCCTGGAGTCTGACAGGGCCCACTGAAGCTTTCTTT. Protein product: CAWSLTGPTEAFF.

This clone was detected only a few times. The chain has TRBV29-1 and TRBJ2-5, with 7 positions matching TRBD1. Germline V CDR1 and CDR2: SQVTM, ANQGSEA. The CDR3 runs 13 residues. Unmatched junction bases numbered 4, after V lost 4 bases and J lost 2 bases. CDR3 coding DNA: TGCAGCGTTGGGGACAGACCACAAGAGACCCAGTACTTC. Amino acids: CSVGDRPQETQYF. The variable domain in full, completed from reference TRBV29-1 and TRBJ2-5, reads SAVISQKPSRDICQRGTSLTIQCQVDSQVTMMFWYRQQPGQSLTLIATANQGSEATYESGFVIDKFPISRPNLTFSTLTVSNMSPEDSSIYLCSVGDRPQETQYFGPGTRLLVL.

J is TRBJ1-2 and V is TRBV30; no clear D gene. V was cut by 4 bases and J by 8 bases, with 17 bases left in between. Germline V gene data show CDR1 as GTSNPN and CDR2 as SVGIG (reference sequence). The CDR3 totals 13 residues. CDR3: CAWTVGQAGGYTF. DNA of the CDR3: TGTGCCTGGACCGTCGGGCAGGCGGGGGGCTACACCTTC.

The rearrangement joins TRBV12-3 or TRBV12-4 to TRBJ1-1; D is undetermined. This CDR3 is built from 13 residues. V lost 4 bases and J 0 bases, leaving 6 bases between the germline ends. The CDR3 region is CASSSGVNTEAFF. The CDR3 region has the DNA TGTGCCAGCAGTTCCGGGGTGAACACTGAAGCTTTCTTT.

The chain employs TRBV4-3 and TRBJ2-1; D uncertain. Germline V gene lookup returns CDR1 LGHNA and CDR2 YSLEER. With 4 bases removed from V and 3 bases from J, the gap between germline ends came to 16 bases. CDR3 length: 16 amino acids. The CDR3 bases are TGCGCCAGCAGCCTAGCCCGTGCGGCCTTCTACAATGAGCAGTTCTTC. Amino acid sequence: CASSLARAAFYNEQFF.

The sample holds one count of this clone. The rearrangement joins TRBV18 to TRBJ1-2, with TRBD1 as a possible D gene (6 bases). Germline CDR1 is KGHSH and CDR2 is LQKENI. The CDR3 is made up of 16 amino acids. V lost 0 bases, J lost 7 bases, and 18 bases lay in between. CDR3 DNA: TGTGCCAGCTCACCACCGACTGGGGGGGCGGTTTCTGGCTACACCTTC. Protein: CASSPPTGGAVSGYTF.

The rearrangement links TRBV30 to TRBJ2-5, with D hard to call. The CDR3 contains 14 residues. Germline V gives CDR1 GTSNPN, CDR2 SVGIG (reference sequence). The V gene lost 0 bases and the J gene lost 5 bases, with 13 bases spanning the gap. CDR3 region: CAWSVGGNGETQYF. In DNA, the CDR3 is TGTGCCTGGAGTGTCGGTGGAAACGGGGAGACCCAGTACTTC.

The chain employs TRBV11-3 and TRBJ1-6; D is unresolved. This CDR3 has 13 amino acids. The germline V gene encodes CDR1 SGHNT and CDR2 YENEEA. Trimming removed 1 base from V and 7 bases from J, with 5 bases in between. The CDR3 DNA is TGTGCCAGCAGCTTAGGAGGAAATTCACCCCTCCACTTT. Its translation is CASSLGGNSPLHF. The full variable domain, with the rest looked up from reference TRBV11-3 and TRBJ1-6, is EAGVVQSPRYKIIEKKQPVAFWCNPISGHNTLYWYLQNLGQGPELLIRYENEEAVDDSQLPKDRFSAERLKGVDSTLKIQPAELGDSAVYLCASSLGGNSPLHFGNGTRLTVT.

The rearrangement uses TRBV19 and TRBJ2-1; no clear D gene. The CDR3 is 16 residues long. The germline V gene has CDR1 LNHDA and CDR2 SQIVND (reference sequence). Trimming took off 3 bases at V and 8 bases at J, with 20 bases between the two ends. The CDR3 sequence: CASSIPGGLSADEQFF. The CDR3, as DNA: TGTGCCAGTAGTATTCCCGGTGGGTTATCGGCGGATGAGCAGTTCTTC.

This chain links TRBV2 with TRBJ2-3, with 11 bases that match TRBD2. The J segment lost 2 bases and the V segment lost 10 bases, leaving 8 bases of the junction unmatched. This CDR3 has 15 amino acids. The germline V gene encodes CDR1 SNHLY and CDR2 FYNNEI. CDR3 DNA sequence: TGTGCCACCCTAGCGGGGGGACTTGTCACAGATACGCAGTATTTT. Its protein is CATLAGGLVTDTQYF.

The chain combines TRBV6-5 with TRBJ2-1, with D perhaps TRBD1 (5 bases). Germline lookup yields CDR1 MNHEY and CDR2 SVGAGI. The CDR3 totals 14 residues. V shed 6 bases and J shed 5 bases, with 14 bases lying between them. Written as DNA, the CDR3 is TGTGCCAGCAGCGAGGCCAGGGCTGACAATGAGCAGTTCTTC. Translation: CASSEARADNEQFF.

The chain uses TRBV9 and TRBJ1-1; possibly TRBD1 for D (5 bases). V was trimmed by 3 bases and J by 1 base, leaving 13 bases between them. The CDR3 consists of 15 residues. Per the germline V gene, CDR1 is SGDLS and CDR2 is YYNGEE. The CDR3 DNA follows: TGTGCCAGCAGCGCCAACCCGGGACCGAACACTGAAGCTTTCTTT. It is translated as CASSANPGPNTEAFF.

The rearrangement uses TRBV30 and TRBJ2-7, with TRBD1 matching over 11 bases. Germline V lookup: CDR1 GTSNPN, CDR2 SVGIG (reference sequence). The CDR3 covers 13 residues. V shed 7 bases, J shed 4 bases, and the junction held 6 bases outside the gene matches. Here the CDR3 DNA reads TGTGCCTTCGGACAGGGGGCGGGTTACGAGCAGTACTTC. Residues: CAFGQGAGYEQYF.

The chain is built from TRBV6-2 or TRBV6-3 and TRBJ2-1; 12 nucleotides line up with TRBD2. This CDR3 is built from 14 residues. Losses at the gene ends were 5 bases for V and 14 bases for J; bases not matched to a gene: 10. Germline V gives CDR1 MNHEY, CDR2 SVGEGT. The CDR3: CASSRTSGEGRKFF. CDR3 nucleotide sequence: TGTGCCAGCAGTCGGACTAGCGGGGAAGGCCGTAAGTTCTTC.

The chain has TRBV24-1 and TRBJ1-1; the D gene is possibly TRBD1 (6 bases). The CDR3 is 15 amino acids. Germline V gene data show CDR1 as KGHDR and CDR2 as SFDVKD. V lost 7 bases and J lost 5, with 19 bases in between. The CDR3 protein is CATRPQPQGRTEAFF. The CDR3 DNA is TGTGCCACCAGACCCCAGCCACAGGGAAGGACTGAAGCTTTCTTT.

The chain uses TRBV7-8 and TRBJ2-3; D might be TRBD1 (6 bases). The CDR3 contains 14 residues. Looked up from germline, CDR1 is SGHVS and CDR2 is FQNEAQ. V lost 4 bases and J lost 3, with 11 bases in between. CDR3 sequence: CASSWTVVTDTQYF. CDR3 nucleotide sequence: TGTGCCAGCAGCTGGACAGTGGTGACAGATACGCAGTATTTT.

The chain carries TRBV7-9 and TRBJ1-1; unclear D gene. The CDR3 is 11 amino acids. The V gene's germline CDR1 is SEHNR and CDR2 FQNEAQ (reference sequence). Deletions cut 2 bases from V and 4 bases from J, with 2 bases between. The chain's CDR3 is CASSLSTEAFF. The CDR3 nucleotides read TGTGCCAGCAGCTTAAGCACTGAAGCTTTCTTT.

The CDR3 DNA reads as TGCAGTGCTAGCGGGAACTATGGCTACACCTTC. Protein sequence: CSASGNYGYTF. The chain links TRBV20-1 to TRBJ1-2, with D unresolved. Trimming left V 3 bases short and J 2 bases short, with 4 bases between. This CDR3 is 11 amino acids long. Germline V lookup: CDR1 DFQATT, CDR2 SNEGSKA (reference sequence).

The rearrangement uses TRBV2 and TRBJ1-4; 8 bases fit TRBD1. The CDR3 runs 14 residues. J lost 5 bases, V lost 5 bases, and 4 bases had no gene match. Germline V gene sequence: CDR1 SNHLY, CDR2 FYNNEI. The CDR3 is CASSRTGGNEKLFF. As DNA, the CDR3 is TGTGCCAGCAGTCGAACAGGGGGGAATGAAAAACTGTTTTTT.

The chain is built from TRBV30 and TRBJ1-1, with no clear D. Germline CDR1 reads GTSNPN; CDR2 reads SVGIG (reference sequence). The CDR3 consists of 14 residues. V was cut by 3 bases and J by 0 bases, with 11 bases left in between. The CDR3 spells CAWSIGLMNTEAFF. Written as DNA, the CDR3 is TGTGCCTGGAGCATAGGACTAATGAACACTGAAGCTTTCTTT.